Described below is a single TCR beta chain sequence and its context. This CDR3 has 14 amino acids. CDR1 and CDR2 (germline): KGHSH, LQKENI. V shed 5 bases, J shed 3 bases, and the junction held 7 bases outside the gene matches. Attachment of unique molecular identifiers was made to individual cDNA molecules. Each CDR3 protein gets one entry after TCRdb re-called the 5' RACE reads with MiXCR. The sample consists of 100,000 to 150,000 distinct CDR3 sequences, 14% to 15% of them appearing once. This entry comes from a study of early T cells in non-severe SARS-CoV-2 infection. Overall study context: Whole-blood bulk RNA, unsorted, was sequenced, and chains were unpaired.

Material for sequencing was whole blood. V usage is TRBV18 and J usage is TRBJ2-7; TRBD1 matches at 7 bases. The TCR sequence derives from an adult who was a healthcare worker with PCR-confirmed SARS-CoV-2 infection or an uninfected control (not recorded which). The CDR3 sequence: CASSNPGQRYEQYF. DNA for the CDR3: TGTGCCAGCTCAAATCCGGGACAGCGCTACGAGCAGTACTTC.